The T cell receptor beta chain described here comes from a study of blood T cell repertoires in COVID-19. Overall study: The United States, Italy and Spain supplied acute and convalescent COVID-19 samples. T cells, B-cell-depleted T cells, or PBMCs supplied cDNA or gDNA.

The CDR3 is 17 amino acids. V lost 0 bases, J lost 6 bases, and 8 bases stayed unmatched. Germline CDR1 SGHRS, CDR2 YFSETQ. Methods used by the authors: Estimation of nucleated cell counts relied on the amplification of reference gene primers. Generated by immunoSEQ multiplex PCR, the TCRdb table keeps only in-frame clones and is missing some. V, J and clone size were drawn from that table, and D and trimming were deduced from the DNA. The sample includes around 330,000 clones, more than 75% of them seen just once. This sequence originates from a woman in her forties or fifties with active or convalescent COVID-19. V and J are TRBV5-1 and TRBJ2-2; TRBD2 matches 10 bases. The sequencing sample was made of peripheral blood. The CDR3 protein is CASSLEAGGPKAGELFF. As DNA, the CDR3 is TGCGCCAGCAGCTTGGAAGCGGGGGGGCCGAAGGCCGGGGAGCTGTTTTTT.